This T cell receptor beta chain originates from a study of beta chain features in type 1 diabetes. Broader study findings: Significant though moderate, a shortening of TCRB CDR3s appeared in all four CD4+ subsets of Type 1 diabetes patients.

Concerning this clone: The antigen is unknown.

Reverse transcribing all isolated RNA meant expressed TCRB transcripts were sequenced. Using immunoSEQ multiplex PCR, the repertoire was profiled, and TCRdb retains in-frame clones only, with some absent. The profile shows approximately 280,000 clones, about 15% of them singletons. V was cut by 5 bases and J by 4 bases, with 11 bases left in between. Germline V gene data show CDR1 as SGHAT and CDR2 as FQNNGV. This CDR3 has 13 amino acids. The receptor was isolated from a man aged 18 to 30 with type 1 diabetes. Specimen: naive CD4+ T cells from blood. The V call is TRBV11-2, the J call TRBJ1-2; TRBD1 is a possible D gene (5 bases). The DNA of the CDR3 is TGTGCCAGCAGCCCATCAGGGTCCTATGGCTACACCTTC. Translating gives CASSPSGSYGYTF.